This T cell receptor beta chain stems from a study of T-cell reconstitution after alpha-beta-depleted transplantation in children. Unique molecular identifiers were built into the TCRbeta library. Each CDR3 protein is one row after TCRdb ran MiXCR on the PCR reads. This table holds 190,000 or so distinct CDR3 sequences, roughly 7.5% found once. This clonotype was detected ten times or more. The ends were cut back, 5 bases at V and 6 bases at J, with 11 bases in the middle. The CDR3 extends over 12 amino acids. In germline, CDR1 is SGHVS, CDR2 FNYEAQ. The V gene is TRBV7-6, the J gene TRBJ2-7, with a weak D call TRBD1 (6 bases). The sequenced sample was PBMCs from the stem cell graft donor, obtained from the stem cell graft. This TCR was sampled from a human donor who donated a stem cell graft to a child with Wiskott-Aldrich syndrome. The CDR3 DNA reads as TGTGCCAGCAGCCCGTTCAGGGGCGAGCAGTACTTC. It codes for CASSPFRGEQYF. Based on the CDR3 plus reference TRBV7-6 and TRBJ2-7, the full variable domain is GAGVSQSPRYKVTKRGQDVALRCDPISGHVSLYWYRQALGQGPEFLTYFNYEAQQDKSGLPNDRFSAERPEGSISTLTIQRTEQRDSAMYRCASSPFRGEQYFGPGTRLTVT.